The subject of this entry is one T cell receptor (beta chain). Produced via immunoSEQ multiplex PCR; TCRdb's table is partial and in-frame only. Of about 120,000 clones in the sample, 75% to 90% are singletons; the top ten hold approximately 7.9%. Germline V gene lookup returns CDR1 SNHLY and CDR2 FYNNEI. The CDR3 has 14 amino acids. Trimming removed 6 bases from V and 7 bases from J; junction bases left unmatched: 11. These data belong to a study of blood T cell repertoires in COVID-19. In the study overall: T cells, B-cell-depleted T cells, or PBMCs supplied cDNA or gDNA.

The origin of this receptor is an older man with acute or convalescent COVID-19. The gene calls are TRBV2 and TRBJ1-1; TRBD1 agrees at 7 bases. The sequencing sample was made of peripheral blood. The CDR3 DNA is TGTGCCAGCAGAGAAATGGACAGGTCGAATGAAGCTTTCTTT. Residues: CASREMDRSNEAFF.